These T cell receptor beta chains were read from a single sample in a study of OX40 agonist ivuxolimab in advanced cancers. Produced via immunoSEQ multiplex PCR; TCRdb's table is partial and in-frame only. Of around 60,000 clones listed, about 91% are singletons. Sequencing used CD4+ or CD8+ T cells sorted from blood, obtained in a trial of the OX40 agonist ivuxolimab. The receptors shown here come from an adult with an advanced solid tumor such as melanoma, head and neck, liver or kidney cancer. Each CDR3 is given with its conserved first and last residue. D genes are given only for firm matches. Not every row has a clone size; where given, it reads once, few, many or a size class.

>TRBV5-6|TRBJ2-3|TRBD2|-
TGTGCCAGCAGCTTGCTTCTAGCGGGAGTTGTAGATACGCAGTATTTT
CASSLLLAGVVDTQYF
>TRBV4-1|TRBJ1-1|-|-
TGCGCCAGCAGCCAAGCTTCAGGCCCGGGGATAGGCACTGAAGCTTTCTTT
CASSQASGPGIGTEAFF
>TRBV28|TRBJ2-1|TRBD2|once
TGTGCCAGCAGTTTAAGACTAGCGGGAGGTTACAATGAGCAGTTCTTC
CASSLRLAGGYNEQFF
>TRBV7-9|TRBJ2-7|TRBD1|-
TGTGCCAGCAGCCAACAGGGGTTCCTTTACGAGCAGTACTTC
CASSQQGFLYEQYF
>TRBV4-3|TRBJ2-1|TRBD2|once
TGCGCCAGCAGCCACGGTACTAGCGGGAGTACGTACAATGAGCAGTTCTTC
CASSHGTSGSTYNEQFF
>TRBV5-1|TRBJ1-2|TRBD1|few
TGCGCCAGCAGTAACCGGGACAGGGGGCACGGCTACACCTTC
CASSNRDRGHGYTF
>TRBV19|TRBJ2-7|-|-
TGTGCCAGTAGTATGGCCGTCTCCTACGAGCAGTACTTC
CASSMAVSYEQYF
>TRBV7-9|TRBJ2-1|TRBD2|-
TGTGCCAGCAGCTCGGGACTAGCGGTCTACAATGAGCAGTTCTTC
CASSSGLAVYNEQFF
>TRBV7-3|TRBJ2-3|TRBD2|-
TGTGCCAGCAGTGACGGGACTAGCCCTTACACAGATACGCAGTATTTT
CASSDGTSPYTDTQYF
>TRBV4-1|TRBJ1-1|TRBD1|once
TGCGCCAGCAGCCAAGGTTGGGACAGGCAGAACACTGAAGCTTTCTTT
CASSQGWDRQNTEAFF
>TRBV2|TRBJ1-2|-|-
TGTGCCAGCAGGGGCGAGATGCAGGCATTATTAAACTATGGCTACACCTTC
CASRGEMQALLNYGYTF
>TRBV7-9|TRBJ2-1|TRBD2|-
TGTGCCAGCAGCTTAGTTGGCGGGAGTATCAATGAGCAGTTCTTC
CASSLVGGSINEQFF
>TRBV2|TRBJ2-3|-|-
TGTGCCAGCAGGTGGAACGAGCGGACCACAGATACGCAGTATTTT
CASRWNERTTDTQYF
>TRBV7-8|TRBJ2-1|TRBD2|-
TGTGCCAGCAGCCCGACTAGCGGGTTCGGGTCCTACAATGAGCAGTTCTTC
CASSPTSGFGSYNEQFF
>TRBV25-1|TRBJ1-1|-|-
TGTGCCAGCAGTGAACTAAACACTGAAGCTTTCTTT
CASSELNTEAFF
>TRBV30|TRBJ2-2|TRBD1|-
TGTGCCTGGACCGGGACAGGGCCCGGGGAGCTGTTTTTT
CAWTGTGPGELFF
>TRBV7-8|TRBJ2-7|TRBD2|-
TGTGCCAGCAGCGTAGAGAGCGGGGTCAGCTCCTACGAGCAGTACTTC
CASSVESGVSSYEQYF
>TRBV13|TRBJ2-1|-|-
TGTGCCAGCAGCTTATGGGGCCAAATCGGTGAGCAGTTCTTC
CASSLWGQIGEQFF
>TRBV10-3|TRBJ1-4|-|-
TGTGCCATCAGTGAGTCTAAGGGCACAAGGTATGAAAAACTGTTTTTT
CAISESKGTRYEKLFF
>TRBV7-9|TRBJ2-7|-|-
TGTGCCAGCAGCTCGGGGGCCTACGAGCAGTACTTC
CASSSGAYEQYF
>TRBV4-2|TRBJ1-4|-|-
TGTGCCAGCAGCCAAGATTTTCAGGGTAGGGATGAAAAACTGTTTTTT
CASSQDFQGRDEKLFF
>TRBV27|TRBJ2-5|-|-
TGTGCCAGCAGTTTTCAGTCGCAGGGCCAAGAGACCCAGTACTTC
CASSFQSQGQETQYF
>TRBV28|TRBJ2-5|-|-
TGTGCCAGCAGTTCACTAGCCGGCCGGGAGACCCAGTACTTC
CASSSLAGRETQYF
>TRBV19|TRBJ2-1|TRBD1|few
TGTGCCAGCGCTAGGACAGGTGGACCCAATGAGCAGTTCTTC
CASARTGGPNEQFF
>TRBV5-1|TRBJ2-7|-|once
TGCGCCAGCAGCTTTGGATATGATTGGTACTTC
CASSFGYDWYF
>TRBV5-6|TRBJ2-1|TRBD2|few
TGTGCCAGCAGCCACGGGACTAGCGGGAGTGATGAGCAGTTCTTC
CASSHGTSGSDEQFF
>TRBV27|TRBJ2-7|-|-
TGTGCCAGCAGTTTAGCTCGAACACCAGCCTACGAGCAGTACTTC
CASSLARTPAYEQYF
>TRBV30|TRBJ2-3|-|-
TGTGCCTGGACAGGGGAAAGCACAGATACGCAGTATTTT
CAWTGESTDTQYF
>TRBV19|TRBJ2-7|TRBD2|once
TGTGCCAGTAAGGAAAGCGGGACTGGGTACGAGCAGTACTTC
CASKESGTGYEQYF
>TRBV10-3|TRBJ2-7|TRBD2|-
TGTGCCAGGACGATAGCGGGAAGGCCCCCTCTCTCCTACGAGCAGTACTTC
CARTIAGRPPLSYEQYF
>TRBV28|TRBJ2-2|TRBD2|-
TGTGCCAGCAGTCCGATAGCGGGAGGGCCCATCGGGGAGCTGTTTTTT
CASSPIAGGPIGELFF
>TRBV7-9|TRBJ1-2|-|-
TGTGCCAGCAGCTTAGAGGGAAGATATGGCTACACCTTC
CASSLEGRYGYTF
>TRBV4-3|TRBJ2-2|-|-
TGCGCCAGCAGCCAAGCGGTAATCACCGGGGAGCTGTTTTTT
CASSQAVITGELFF
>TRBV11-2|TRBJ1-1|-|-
TGTGCCAGCAGCTTATCGGCAGGCCTGGCGGACACTGAAGCTTTCTTT
CASSLSAGLADTEAFF
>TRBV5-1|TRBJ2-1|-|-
TGCGCCAGCAGCTTGGCGGCAGGGACCTCCTACAATGAGCAGTTCTTC
CASSLAAGTSYNEQFF
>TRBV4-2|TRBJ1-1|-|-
TGTGCCAGCAGCCAAGATGTTGAGGTTGACGCTTTCTTT
CASSQDVEVDAFF
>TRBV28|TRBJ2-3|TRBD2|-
TGTGCCAGCACCCTCCGTGGCGGGAGCGTGTCAGATACGCAGTATTTT
CASTLRGGSVSDTQYF
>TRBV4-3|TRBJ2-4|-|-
TGCGCCAGCAGCCAAGACAGGGTTGGCAAAAACATTCAGTACTTC
CASSQDRVGKNIQYF
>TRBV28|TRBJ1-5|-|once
TGTGCCAGCAGCCCTCACACGACCGGGGAATGGGCCCAGCATTTT
CASSPHTTGEWAQHF
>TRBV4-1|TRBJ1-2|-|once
TGCGCCAGCAGCCAAGATTTACAGTCGGCTAACGGCTACACCTTC
CASSQDLQSANGYTF
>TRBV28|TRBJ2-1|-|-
TGTGCCATTACCACTCTCTCCTCCTACAATGAGCAGTTCTTC
CAITTLSSYNEQFF
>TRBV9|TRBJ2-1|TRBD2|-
TGTGCCAGCAGCCTAGCGGAAAGCTCCTACAATGAGCAGTTCTTC
CASSLAESSYNEQFF
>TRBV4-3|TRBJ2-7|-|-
TGCGCCAGCAGCCAAGCTGTACACCTCTACGAGCAGTACTTC
CASSQAVHLYEQYF
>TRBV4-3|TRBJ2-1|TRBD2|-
TGCGCCAGCAGCTCACATTTAGCGGGAGAAAATGAGCAGTTCTTC
CASSSHLAGENEQFF
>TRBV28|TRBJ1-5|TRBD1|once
TGTGCCAGCAGCCGAAACAGGGGATCGGGGCCCCAGCATTTT
CASSRNRGSGPQHF
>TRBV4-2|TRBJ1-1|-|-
TGTGCCAGCAGCCAAGAGCCGGTTACTGAAGCTTTCTTT
CASSQEPVTEAFF
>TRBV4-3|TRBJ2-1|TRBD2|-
TGCGCCAGCAGCCCAGCGGGAACCTACAATGAGCAGTTCTTC
CASSPAGTYNEQFF
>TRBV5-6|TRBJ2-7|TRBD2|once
TGTGCCAGCAGCAATACGGGACTAGCCTACGAGCAGTACTTC
CASSNTGLAYEQYF
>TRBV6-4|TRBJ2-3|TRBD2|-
TGTGCCAGCAGGGAGCGGGAGGTCCCTACAGATACGCAGTATTTT
CASREREVPTDTQYF
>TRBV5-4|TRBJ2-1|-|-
TGTGCCAGCAGCTTAGTGGGGGGCGAGTGGGAGGGCCCCTACAATGAGCAGTTCTTC
CASSLVGGEWEGPYNEQFF
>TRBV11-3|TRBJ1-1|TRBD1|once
TGTGCCAGCAGCTCCGGGACAGAAAATTTTGAAGCTTTCTTT
CASSSGTENFEAFF
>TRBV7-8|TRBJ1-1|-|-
TGTGCCAGCAGCTACGGAAGGGACACTGAAGCTTTCTTT
CASSYGRDTEAFF
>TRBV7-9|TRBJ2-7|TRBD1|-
TGTGCCAGCAGCTTAGCCCGGACAGGGAGGTACGAGCAGTACTTC
CASSLARTGRYEQYF
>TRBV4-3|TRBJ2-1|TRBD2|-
TGCGCCAGCAGCCAAGATTTTACGGGAGGTTCACCTGAGCAGTTCTTC
CASSQDFTGGSPEQFF
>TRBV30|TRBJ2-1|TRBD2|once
TGTGCCTGGAGTTCCCGGACTAGAAGTAGCTCCTACAATGAGCAGTTCTTC
CAWSSRTRSSSYNEQFF